The sequence of this TCR beta chain was determined in a study of OX40 agonist ivuxolimab in advanced cancers. Study-level background: It was ivuxolimab, an agonistic anti-OX40 (CD134) antibody, that patients were treated with. Dose-escalation patients were diagnosed with hepatocellular carcinoma, melanoma, renal cell cancer or head and neck cancer.

This clone was seen once. Trimming took 4 bases from V and 6 from J; bases not matched to a gene: 11. CDR1 and CDR2 from the germline V gene are MNHNY and SVGAGI (reference sequence). This CDR3 spans 16 amino acids. Some clones are missing from TCRdb's copy, which holds only in-frame ones; the method was immunoSEQ multiplex PCR. This sample yields about 87,000 clones, of which roughly 89% are seen a single time; 1.5% to 2% belongs to the top ten. The starting material was CD4+ or CD8+ T cells sorted from blood, obtained in a trial of the OX40 agonist ivuxolimab. V and J are TRBV6-6 and TRBJ1-5; 8 bases align to TRBD1. This receptor was obtained from an adult with an advanced solid tumor such as melanoma, head and neck, liver or kidney cancer. The CDR3 DNA sequence: TGTGCCAGCAGTTTCCGCGGACAGGGATCAGGTCAGCCCCAGCATTTT. This sequence encodes CASSFRGQGSGQPQHF.